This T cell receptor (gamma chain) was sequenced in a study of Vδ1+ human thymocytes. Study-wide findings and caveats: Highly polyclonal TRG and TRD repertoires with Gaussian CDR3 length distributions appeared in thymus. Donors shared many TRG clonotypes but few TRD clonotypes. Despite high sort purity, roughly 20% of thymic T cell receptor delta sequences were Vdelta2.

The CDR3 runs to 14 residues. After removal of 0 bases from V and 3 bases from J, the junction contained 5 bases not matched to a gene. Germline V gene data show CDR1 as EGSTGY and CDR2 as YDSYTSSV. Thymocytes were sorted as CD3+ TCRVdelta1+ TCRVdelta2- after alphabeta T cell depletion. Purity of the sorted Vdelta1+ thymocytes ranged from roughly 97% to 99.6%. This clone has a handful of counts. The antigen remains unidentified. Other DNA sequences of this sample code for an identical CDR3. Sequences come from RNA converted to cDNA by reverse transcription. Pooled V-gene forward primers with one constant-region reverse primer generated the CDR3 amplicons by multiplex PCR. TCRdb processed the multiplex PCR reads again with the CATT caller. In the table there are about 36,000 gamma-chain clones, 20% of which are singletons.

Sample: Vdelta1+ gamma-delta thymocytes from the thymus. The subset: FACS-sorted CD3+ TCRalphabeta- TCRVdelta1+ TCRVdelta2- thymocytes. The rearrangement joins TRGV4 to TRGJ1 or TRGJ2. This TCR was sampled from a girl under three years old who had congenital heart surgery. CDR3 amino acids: CATWDGPAYYKKLF. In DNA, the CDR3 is TGTGCCACCTGGGATGGGCCCGCTTATTATAAGAAACTCTTT.